This T cell receptor (beta chain) originates from a study of T cell repertoires in cytomegalovirus infection. In the study overall: CMV epitopes, recently identified HLA-C-restricted and well-studied HLA-B-restricted, were used. General study findings and limits: The study found HLA-C-restricted CMV-specific TCR beta clonotypes dominating the ex vivo response.

TCRdb re-called the reads through MiXCR, storing one row per CDR3 protein. The sample yields about 310,000 distinct CDR3 sequences, more than 20% seen once. This clonotype appeared a few times. Its antigen is not identified. V was pared by 5 bases and J by 9 bases, with 13 bases of the junction left unmatched. The CDR3 is 15 amino acids. The V gene's germline CDR1 is MNHEY and CDR2 SMNVEV (reference sequence). This sequence originates from a human donor in good health (CMV status not recorded). Some clones in this sample may be carry-over from other donors' samples. This chain links TRBV27 with TRBJ2-1; 7 nucleotides align to TRBD2. The sample here was cultured PBMCs, taken from culture after CMV antigen stimulation. The DNA for the CDR3 is TGTGCCAGCAGTCCCCGGGTAGCGGGTATACGTGAGCAGTTCTTC. Translation: CASSPRVAGIREQFF.